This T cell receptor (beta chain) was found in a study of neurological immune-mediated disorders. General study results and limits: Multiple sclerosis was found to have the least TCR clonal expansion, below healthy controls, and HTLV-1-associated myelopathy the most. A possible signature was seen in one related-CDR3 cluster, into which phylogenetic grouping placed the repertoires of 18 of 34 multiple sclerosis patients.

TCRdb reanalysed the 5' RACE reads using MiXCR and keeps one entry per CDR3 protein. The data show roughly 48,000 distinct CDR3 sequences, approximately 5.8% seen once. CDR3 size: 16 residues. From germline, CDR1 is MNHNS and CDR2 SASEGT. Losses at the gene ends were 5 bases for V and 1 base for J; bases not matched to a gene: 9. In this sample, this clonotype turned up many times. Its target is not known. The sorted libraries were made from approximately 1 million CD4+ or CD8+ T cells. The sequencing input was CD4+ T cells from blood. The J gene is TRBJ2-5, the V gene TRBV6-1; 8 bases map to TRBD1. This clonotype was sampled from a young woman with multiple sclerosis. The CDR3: CASSRPTGGSQETQYF. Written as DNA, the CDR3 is TGTGCCAGCAGTCGCCCTACAGGGGGGTCCCAAGAGACCCAGTACTTC.